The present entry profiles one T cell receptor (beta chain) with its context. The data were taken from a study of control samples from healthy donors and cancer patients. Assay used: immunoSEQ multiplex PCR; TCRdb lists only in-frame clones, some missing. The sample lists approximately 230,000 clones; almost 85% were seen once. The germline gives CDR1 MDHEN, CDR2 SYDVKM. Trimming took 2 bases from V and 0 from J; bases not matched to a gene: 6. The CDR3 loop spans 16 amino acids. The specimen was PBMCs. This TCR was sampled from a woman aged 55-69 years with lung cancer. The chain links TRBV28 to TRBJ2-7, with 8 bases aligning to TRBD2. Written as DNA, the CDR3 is TGTGCCAGCAGTTTACTAGGGACTAGTAACTCCTACGAGCAGTACTTC. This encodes CASSLLGTSNSYEQYF.